This TCR beta chain was captured by sequencing in a study of blood T cell repertoires in COVID-19. Study background: There were acute and convalescent COVID-19 samples, and they came from the United States, Italy and Spain. Sources were T cells, B-cell-depleted T cells, or PBMCs; the material itself was cDNA or gDNA.

One Seattle source followed patients from active infection through their disease course. Germline loops: CDR1 LGHNA, CDR2 YSLEER. This CDR3 contains 16 residues. V shed 2 bases, J shed 8 bases, and the junction held 7 bases outside the gene matches. Per the original methods: Counts of nucleated cells, estimated from reference gene primer amplification, were obtained. Repertoires were generated with immunoSEQ multiplex PCR, while TCRdb's copy carries only in-frame clones and drops some. V, J and clone size reflect that table, while D and trimming were determined from the DNA. The sample contains approximately 170,000 clones, roughly 88% of which appear only once.

The clonotype originates from a man older than 75 with COVID-19, enrolled during active disease. Sequenced input: peripheral blood. The chain joins TRBV4-3 to TRBJ1-4, with 11 bases aligning to TRBD1. The CDR3 region is CASSQMTGTGGEKLFF. DNA of the CDR3: TGCGCCAGCAGCCAAATGACCGGGACAGGGGGGGAAAAACTGTTTTTT.